Shown below are 4 T cell receptor beta chains from a single sample sequenced in a study of shared clonotypes between healthy human individuals. TCRdb's table, derived via immunoSEQ multiplex PCR, lists solely in-frame clones and lacks some. This sample has roughly 2.5 million clones, with 85% to 95% found just once. Sample: naive CD4+ T cells sorted from blood. Sample subset: CD45RA+ positively selected. All receptors derive from a man aged 18 to 30 in good health.

V usage is TRBV10-3 and J usage is TRBJ2-1; TRBD1 is a possible D gene (6 bases). CDR3 length equals 13 residues. V was pared by 7 bases and J by 9 bases, with 16 bases between. The germline gives CDR1 ENHRY, CDR2 SYGVKD. The CDR3 nucleotides read TGTGCCATCAATCCTTGGGGGCAGGGTGAGCAGTTCTTC. It encodes CAINPWGQGEQFF.

The V gene is TRBV7-9, the J gene TRBJ1-6; TRBD1 is a possible D gene (6 bases). Germline CDR1 is SEHNR and CDR2 is FQNEAQ (reference sequence). The CDR3 has 16 residues. V was shortened by 0 bases and J by 8 bases, with 14 bases between the two germline ends. In DNA, the CDR3 is TGTGCCAGCAGCTTAGCCGAATTACAGGGTGATTCACCCCTCCACTTT. It yields the protein CASSLAELQGDSPLHF.

The chain employs TRBV6-5 and TRBJ2-7, with TRBD2 matching 13 bases. The CDR3 runs 15 residues. V lost 6 bases, J lost 5 bases, and 7 bases stayed unmatched. Germline loops: CDR1 MNHEY, CDR2 SVGAGI. This chain's CDR3 is CASSGLAGAIDEQYF. Written as DNA, the CDR3 is TGTGCCAGCAGCGGACTAGCGGGGGCCATAGACGAGCAGTACTTC.

As for this clone: Other DNA sequences of this sample code for an identical CDR3. The chain carries TRBV2 and TRBJ1-2; D is possibly TRBD1 (6 bases). This CDR3 is built from 14 residues. V lost 2 bases and J lost 2, with 9 bases in between. CDR1 is SNHLY and CDR2 is FYNNEI in the germline V gene. CDR3 amino acids: CASSEQGTNYGYTF. The CDR3 DNA follows: TGTGCCAGCAGTGAACAGGGGACAAACTATGGCTACACCTTC.